The clone carrying this TCR beta chain appeared many times. The data derive from a study of patients and donors after allogeneic stem cell transplantation. CDR1 and CDR2 (germline): MNHEY, SVGEGT. The V and J ends lost 6 bases and 0 bases respectively, with 9 bases between them. The CDR3 is 13 amino acids. TCRdb ran MiXCR on the RT-PCR reads and lists one entry per CDR3 protein. The sample holds roughly 960,000 distinct CDR3 sequences; under 20% are singletons and the top ten take around 6%. The chain joins TRBV6-2 or TRBV6-3 to TRBJ2-7; tentatively, D is TRBD2 (6 bases). Specimen: blood, either unsorted or a sorted T cell fraction (not recorded which). The sequence was obtained from a human donor who was either an allogeneic HSCT recipient or a stem cell or donor lymphocyte infusion donor (not recorded which). It is not recorded whose cells these are; they may come from a transplant donor. CDR3 nucleotides: TGTGCCAGCAGGGGAGGCAGCTCCTACGAGCAGTACTTC. Amino acids: CASRGGSSYEQYF.